This TCR beta chain was found in a study of Graves' ophthalmopathy and Graves' hyperthyroidism (dated by TCRdb to 2016 to 2019). Notes on the research overall: Stable hyperthyroidism was defined as no progression to ophthalmopathy within 18 months of follow-up. In total, approximately 130 blood samples were TCR-sequenced: some 43 ophthalmopathy, approximately 75 hyperthyroidism and some 17 hyperthyroidism-to-ophthalmopathy patients. An independent validation cohort comprised 18 hyperthyroidism patients and roughly 15 patients who later progressed from hyperthyroidism to ophthalmopathy. To explore V-J signatures that distinguish ophthalmopathy from hyperthyroidism, a discovery set of 100 patients was enrolled, made up of over 40 with ophthalmopathy and 57 with stable hyperthyroidism. The study used TCR beta repertoire signatures to distinguish Graves' ophthalmopathy from Graves' hyperthyroidism and to predict progression to ophthalmopathy. After sampling, hyperthyroidism patients received methimazole starting at 30 mg daily, and ophthalmopathy patients received high-dose intravenous methylprednisolone. In roughly six hyperthyroidism patients, the T-cell repertoires found in thyroid tissue were compared with those found in blood.

From the cysteine up to the phenylalanine, the CDR3 has a length of 12 residues. The sequence is cut down to CDR3 DNA, 36 bases in frame from base 1. Looking up the germline V gene yields CDR1 SGHDN and CDR2 FVKESK. Between the V and J ends, shortened by 4 bases and 8 bases respectively, the junction contains 11 bases. Overall results and qualifications from the work: No statistical method was used to set the sample size in advance, and the investigators knew which group each participant was assigned to. In cross-validation, the 13-signature model distinguished ophthalmopathy from stable hyperthyroidism with 87.88% sensitivity and around 81% specificity, while in the test set the corresponding values were 80% and 75%. In validation, the model predicted ophthalmopathy progression with about 64% sensitivity and less than 80% specificity; 12 predicted patients were CT-confirmed with GO in a median of approximately six months. Most expanded thyroid clonotypes with a frequency above 0.001 also appeared in blood, which suggests that blood repertoires may reflect the immune response in the thyroid.

Turning to this clonotype: This clone's antigen is unknown. Within one base of it there is no much larger clone, and no base qualities were kept.

Hyperthyroidism patients were newly diagnosed, with disease duration under 2 months, and aged 18 to 65 years. Patients with other autoimmune diseases, uncontrolled infections, pregnancy or lactation were excluded. Clinical symptoms, serum thyroxine, TRAb, thyroid ultrasound and orbital computed tomography formed the basis of the diagnosis. Total RNA was extracted with Trizol reagent and quality-checked on an Agilent 2100 Bioanalyzer. For repertoire sequencing, TCR beta CDR3 regions were amplified from RNA transcripts. The first round was an RT-PCR using HTBI primers with the Qiagen OneStep RT-PCR kit, and this first round was followed by a second-round multiplex PCR, then size selection and purification. The libraries underwent paired-end sequencing with 100 bp reads on an Illumina HiSeq2000. The paper's data handling went like this. Reads were processed with SOAPnuke, discarding reads with adapters, uncalled bases, mean Phred below 15, or no exact constant-primer or identifier match. COPE v1.2.5 was used to merge the high-quality paired reads. Clonotypes were defined as unique nucleotide sequences and were aligned to IMGT TRB V, D and J references using MiTCR v1.1. The analysis was limited to V-J combinations with a frequency above 0.0001, which together covered roughly 99% of the repertoires. A TCR clonal expansion and chaos score per V-J combination was defined as the ratio of F50 clonal expansion to chaos observed in the TCRdist matrix. Welch's t-statistics and random forest were used to reduce the features to about a dozen V-J combinations, which were then used as input to a naive Bayes classifier. Thyroid-blood repertoire similarity was quantified with the Morisita-Horn index. TCRdb handled the public reads itself, with Q25 trimming in fastp and clone calling in MiXCR, and kept productive beta chains. Merged by CDR3 protein, the rows form single entries marked with the most common genes and DNA. The authors' filters were not applied to this entry. The sample contains about 550,000 distinct CDR3 sequences, roughly 39% of them found a single time. Together, the top ten hold around 4.6% of the sample.

The chain was built from TRBV14 and TRBJ1-2; the D gene remains uncertain. The sequence was collected from an adult man with Graves' hyperthyroidism. The sequenced sample consisted of peripheral blood or thyroid tissue (not recorded which). The DNA sequence is TGTGCCAGCAGCCGCCCCGGGAGCGGCTACACCTTC. It encodes CASSRPGSGYTF.